This TCR beta chain came from a study of T cell responses to AZD1222 COVID-19 vaccine. Study-wide points: Donor demographics were predominantly white British with a female majority; clonal diversity may be underestimated. Breadth and depth of Spike-specific TCRs rose after two AZD1222 doses.

Germline CDR1 LGHDT, CDR2 YNNKEL (reference sequence). The CDR3 runs to 19 residues. Trimming stripped 0 bases from V and 0 bases from J, with 19 bases between. About this clone: The antigen is unknown.

Some clones are missing from TCRdb's copy, which holds only in-frame ones; the method was immunoSEQ multiplex PCR. Of 150,000 to 200,000 clones in the sample, roughly nine tenths were seen once. This chain joins TRBV3-1 (or the pseudogene TRBV3-2) and TRBJ2-3, with D maybe TRBD2 (6 bases). The sequence derives from an adult in good health. Specimen: peripheral blood, collected on day 0 of AZD1222 vaccination. The CDR3 reads CASSQDLGRGSISTDTQYF. CDR3 nucleotide sequence: TGTGCCAGCAGCCAAGATCTAGGGCGGGGAAGTATTAGCACAGATACGCAGTATTTT.